This note documents a single TCR beta chain sequence. The protocol was immunoSEQ multiplex PCR, while the TCRdb copy is restricted to in-frame clones and leaves out a portion. The sample holds some 66,000 clones, 70% to 80% seen once. Germline CDR1 reads SGHDT; CDR2 reads YYEEEE. The CDR3 sequence is 17 residues long. V gave up 1 base and J gave up 6 bases; unmatched junction bases: 12. These data belong to a study of blood T cell repertoires in COVID-19. Whole-study context: The United States, Italy and Spain provided the acute and convalescent COVID-19 samples.

The chain employs TRBV5-6 and TRBJ2-2, with 7 bases aligning to TRBD2. The clonotype originates from a woman of 80 years or more with acute or convalescent COVID-19. Sequenced material: peripheral blood. The CDR3 DNA reads TGTGCCAGCAGCTTGTCTTCGACTAGCAACCTTGCCGGGGAGCTGTTTTTT. This codes for CASSLSSTSNLAGELFF.